This entry lists 25 T cell receptor beta chains sequenced from one sample in a study of beta chain features in type 1 diabetes. Findings and limits, study-wide: Researchers report that Type 1 diabetes patients had moderately but significantly shorter TCRB CDR3s across all four CD4+ subsets.

The antigens of these receptors remain unknown. Every bit of the isolated RNA underwent reverse transcription, so sequencing read expressed TCRB transcripts. The table came from immunoSEQ multiplex PCR; TCRdb's copy has only in-frame clones and leaves some out. The sample records roughly 350,000 clones, roughly a tenth being singletons. The specimen sequenced was central memory CD4+ T cells from blood. Source of these receptors: a man aged 30 to 45 with type 1 diabetes.

The rearrangement uses TRBV5-1 and TRBJ2-3, with no clear D. CDR3 length equals 14 residues. Germline V gene lookup returns CDR1 SGHRS and CDR2 YFSETQ. V was clipped by 1 base and J by 6 bases, with 12 bases between them. The DNA of the CDR3 is TGCGCCAGCAGCTTGAATTCCAATGAGGATACGCAGTATTTT. Amino acid sequence: CASSLNSNEDTQYF.

This clone was detected only a few times. At one end the junction does not follow the germline gene, possibly because of a read error. This sequence joins TRBV9 and TRBJ2-7, with D possibly TRBD1 on 5 matching bases. The CDR3 extends over 14 amino acids. CDR1 is SGDLS and CDR2 is YYNGEE in the germline V gene. CDR3 residues: CASSSGQGSHEQYF. The CDR3 DNA is TGTGCCAGCAGCTCGGGCCAGGGCTCCCACGAGCAGTACTTC.

The rearrangement uses TRBV7-2 and TRBJ2-2; 12 nucleotides align to TRBD2. Unmatched junction bases numbered 8, after V lost 1 base and J lost 2 bases. There are 19 residues in the CDR3. Germline loops: CDR1 SGHTA, CDR2 FQGNSA. CDR3 DNA sequence: TGTGCCAGCAGCTTAGTTGTTCTAGCGGGAGGGGATAACACCGGGGAGCTGTTTTTT. Translation gives CASSLVVLAGGDNTGELFF.

The genes are TRBV7-2 and TRBJ1-2, with D tentatively TRBD1 (5 bases). The CDR3 loop spans 17 amino acids. V gave up 1 base and J gave up 0 bases, with 15 bases separating them. Germline V gives CDR1 SGHTA, CDR2 FQGNSA. The CDR3: CASSLVWDLGTNYGYTF. The CDR3 DNA follows: TGTGCCAGCAGCTTAGTTTGGGACCTAGGGACTAACTATGGCTACACCTTC.

This clone was observed a few times. V usage is TRBV11-3 and J usage is TRBJ1-3, with TRBD1 identical over 9 bases. Germline CDR1 SGHNT, CDR2 YENEEA. J lost 0 bases, V lost 5 bases, and 11 bases had no gene match. CDR3 length equals 18 residues. The CDR3 nucleotides are TGTGCCAGCAGCCAACAGGGCGGGACAGGGACCTCTGGAAACACCATATATTTT. Its translation: CASSQQGGTGTSGNTIYF.

This clone has only a few counts. The V call is TRBV10-3, the J call TRBJ2-7; D might be TRBD2 (5 bases). Germline CDR1 ENHRY, CDR2 SYGVKD. V lost 10 bases and J 2 bases, leaving 12 bases between the germline ends. CDR3 length: 12 residues. This CDR3 is CANGDGTYEQYF. The DNA for the CDR3 is TGTGCCAACGGAGACGGGACCTACGAGCAGTACTTC.

With respect to this clone: Other DNA sequences in the same sample also yield this CDR3. The J gene is TRBJ2-2, the V gene TRBV29-1; 10 positions match TRBD2. In germline, CDR1 is SQVTM, CDR2 ANQGSEA. The CDR3 covers 16 residues. V lost 4 bases and J lost 1; bases outside the gene matches: 6. This CDR3 is CSVGGSSGGNTGELFF. In DNA form, the CDR3 reads TGCAGCGTTGGAGGTTCTAGCGGGGGGAACACCGGGGAGCTGTTTTTT.

This clone was counted many times. The chain links TRBV14 to TRBJ2-3; a possible D gene is TRBD1 (6 bases). The V gene's germline CDR1 is SGHDN and CDR2 FVKESK. Trimming took off 4 bases at V and 6 bases at J, with 8 bases between the two ends. The CDR3 loop spans 12 amino acids. CDR3 sequence (DNA): TGTGCCAGCAGCCTGCAGGGGGATACGCAGTATTTT. This translates into CASSLQGDTQYF. Using reference TRBV14 and TRBJ2-3 for the parts outside the CDR3, the full variable domain is EAGVTQFPSHSVIEKGQTVTLRCDPISGHDNLYWYRRVMGKEIKFLLHFVKESKQDESGMPNNRFLAERTGGTYSTLKVQPAELEDSGVYFCASSLQGDTQYFGPGTRLTVL.

The chain is built from TRBV18 and TRBJ2-2; D is ambiguous. Trimming removed 1 base at V and 6 bases at J, with 3 bases between. CDR3 length: 12 amino acids. Germline V gene data show CDR1 as KGHSH and CDR2 as LQKENI. The CDR3 is CASSPQAGELFF. CDR3 coding DNA: TGTGCCAGCTCACCACAAGCCGGGGAGCTGTTTTTT.

This clone was observed a few times. The V call is TRBV6-5, the J call TRBJ1-5; 7 bases agree with TRBD1. V lost 8 bases to trimming and J lost 2 bases; unmatched junction nucleotides: 6. The CDR3 extends over 14 amino acids. Germline V gene lookup returns CDR1 MNHEY and CDR2 SVGAGI. CDR3 region: CASEGAGGNQPQHF. The CDR3 DNA is TGTGCCAGCGAGGGGGCAGGGGGCAATCAGCCCCAGCATTTT.

This clone was counted only a few times. V is TRBV7-2 and J is TRBJ1-4; 9 bases fit TRBD1. After removal of 5 bases from V and 8 bases from J, the junction contained 9 bases not matched to a gene. The CDR3 covers 15 residues. Germline CDR1 reads SGHTA; CDR2 reads FQGNSA. The CDR3 nucleotides are TGTGCCAGCAGCCTACAGGGGGCGAGCGACGAAAAACTGTTTTTT. Translating it yields CASSLQGASDEKLFF.

CDR3 in amino acids: CASKTYGLAGWRSGEQFF. The CDR3 DNA follows: TGTGCCAGCAAAACGTACGGACTAGCGGGGTGGCGGAGTGGGGAGCAGTTCTTC. The rearrangement links TRBV28 to TRBJ2-1; TRBD2 aligns across 12 bases. This CDR3 is 18 amino acids long. With 7 bases clipped from V and 10 bases from J, the junction kept 20 bases outside the gene matches. In germline, CDR1 is MDHEN, CDR2 SYDVKM.

V is TRBV5-1 and J is TRBJ1-1, with 7 bases identical to TRBD1. Unmatched junction bases numbered 9, after V lost 9 bases and J lost 4 bases. Germline CDR1 reads SGHRS; CDR2 reads YFSETQ. The CDR3 sequence is 13 residues long. The CDR3 DNA sequence: TGCGCCACCCGACAGGGAGGAGGCACTGAAGCTTTCTTT. This translates into CATRQGGGTEAFF.

V and J are TRBV7-2 and TRBJ2-7; 9 bases match TRBD1. CDR1 is SGHTA and CDR2 is FQGNSA in the germline V gene. The CDR3 spans 12 residues. V lost 8 bases to trimming and J lost 4 bases; unmatched junction nucleotides: 3. CDR3 nucleotides: TGTGCCAGCCCACAGGGGGCGTACGAGCAGTACTTC. It codes for CASPQGAYEQYF. The full variable domain, its missing parts supplied by reference TRBV7-2 and TRBJ2-7, is GAGVSQSPSNKVTEKGKDVELRCDPISGHTALYWYRQSLGQGLEFLIYFQGNSAPDKSGLPSDRFSAERTGGSVSTLTIQRTQQEDSAVYLCASPQGAYEQYFGPGTRLTVT.

This clone appeared a single time. The chain is built from TRBV21-1 and TRBJ1-2. TRBV21-1 is shown as a pseudogene. CDR3 length: 14 amino acids. The CDR3 region is CASSKSERIYGYTF. In DNA, the CDR3 is TGTGCCAGCTCCAAAAGTGAGAGGATCTATGGCTACACCTTC.

This clone was counted a few times. With a much larger clone just one base away, this may be a read error. J is TRBJ2-7 and V is TRBV6-1; 8 nucleotides match TRBD1. Germline V CDR1 and CDR2: MNHNS, SASEGT. V was clipped by 6 bases and J by 2 bases; unmatched bases: 3. CDR3 length equals 13 residues. This CDR3 is CASSVDRAYEQYF. The CDR3 nucleotides read TGTGCCAGCAGCGTGGACAGGGCCTACGAGCAGTACTTC.

At least ten counts were recorded for this clone. The rearrangement links TRBV27 to TRBJ1-3, with 8 positions matching TRBD1. Unmatched junction bases numbered 3, after V lost 6 bases and J lost 2 bases. There are 14 residues in the CDR3. Germline lookup yields CDR1 MNHEY and CDR2 SMNVEV (reference sequence). CDR3 nucleotide sequence: TGTGCCAGCAGGACACAGGGGGCTGGAAACACCATATATTTT. This gives the protein CASRTQGAGNTIYF.

The chain couples TRBV23-1 to TRBJ1-1, with 9 bases that match TRBD1. TRBV23-1 is given ORF status, its function remaining uncertain. Losses at the gene ends were 3 bases for V and 4 bases for J; bases not matched to a gene: 12. The CDR3 is 17 residues long. The DNA of the CDR3 is TGCGCCAGCAGTCATTGCGAACAGGGGGCTCGAGGCACTGAAGCTTTCTTT. Translating it yields CASSHCEQGARGTEAFF.

This clone occurred a few times. J is TRBJ2-3 and V is TRBV5-1, with D perhaps matching TRBD1 or TRBD2 (5 bases each). V gave up 1 base and J gave up 9 bases, with 9 bases separating them. The CDR3 runs 12 residues. Germline V gene sequence: CDR1 SGHRS, CDR2 YFSETQ. In nucleotides, the CDR3 is TGCGCCAGCAGCTTGAGGGGAGACACGCAGTATTTT. It encodes CASSLRGDTQYF. Full variable domain (remainder filled in from reference TRBV5-1 and TRBJ2-3): KAGVTQTPRYLIKTRGQQVTLSCSPISGHRSVSWYQQTPGQGLQFLFEYFSETQRNKGNFPGRFSGRQFSNSRSEMNVSTLELGDSALYLCASSLRGDTQYFGPGTRLTVL.

This clone was counted a few times. This chain links TRBV5-1 with TRBJ2-1; D not certain. CDR1 SGHRS and CDR2 YFSETQ come from the germline V gene. This CDR3 is built from 13 residues. V was shortened by 4 bases and J by 9 bases, with 14 bases between the two germline ends. CDR3: CASSPDTSVEQFF. The CDR3 DNA is TGCGCCAGCAGCCCCGACACCTCCGTTGAGCAGTTCTTC. Based on the CDR3 plus reference TRBV5-1 and TRBJ2-1, the full variable domain is KAGVTQTPRYLIKTRGQQVTLSCSPISGHRSVSWYQQTPGQGLQFLFEYFSETQRNKGNFPGRFSGRQFSNSRSEMNVSTLELGDSALYLCASSPDTSVEQFFGPGTRLTVL.

This clone was seen a few times. The chain carries TRBV28 and TRBJ2-3, with D perhaps TRBD2 (5 bases). Germline-derived CDR1 and CDR2 are MDHEN and SYDVKM. V lost 6 bases, J lost 0 bases, and 16 bases lay in between. The CDR3 has 16 amino acids. The CDR3 bases are TGTGCCAGCAGCCCCGGTCGAGCGGCTAGCACAGATACGCAGTATTTT. Its protein is CASSPGRAASTDTQYF.

In its sample, this clone was seen a few times. This chain connects TRBV6-6 to TRBJ2-7; 8 nucleotides align to TRBD1. The CDR3 covers 16 residues. V was clipped by 1 base and J by 1 base; unmatched bases: 6. Germline-derived CDR1 and CDR2 are MNHNY and SVGAGI (reference sequence). The CDR3 DNA sequence: TGTGCCAGCAGTTACTTAGGACAGGGCGGGTCCTACGAGCAGTACTTC. This gives the protein CASSYLGQGGSYEQYF.

The rearrangement uses TRBV7-9 and TRBJ2-7; 10 bases are shared with TRBD2. V shed 4 bases and J 2 bases; nucleotides not matched to a gene: 8. CDR3 size: 16 residues. Germline CDR1 SEHNR, CDR2 FQNEAQ (reference sequence). The CDR3, as DNA: TGTGCCAGCAGCTCCCGCCGGACTAGCGGACCCTACGAGCAGTACTTC. The encoded protein is CASSSRRTSGPYEQYF.

Only a few counts were recorded for this clone. Other DNA sequences in the sample encode the same CDR3. The chain joins TRBV28 to TRBJ1-2; D gene uncertain. The germline CDR1 and CDR2 sequences are MDHEN and SYDVKM. The germline V and J ends were trimmed by 6 bases and 8 bases, with 13 bases remaining between them. CDR3 length: 12 amino acids. In DNA, the CDR3 is TGTGCCAGCAGCCTACTAGAAAGGGGCTACACCTTC. Translation: CASSLLERGYTF.

This clone was seen a handful of times. V gene TRBV10-2 combines with J gene TRBJ2-7, with TRBD2 as a possible D gene (7 bases). The germline V gene has CDR1 WSHSY and CDR2 SAAADI. V lost 10 bases and J 3 bases, leaving 16 bases between the germline ends. This CDR3 contains 13 residues. CDR3 bases: TGCGCCACCGGCGGGGGCAGTTTCTACGAGCAGTACTTC. It is translated as CATGGGSFYEQYF.